This T cell receptor (beta chain) was captured in a study of immune evolution from preneoplasia to lung adenocarcinoma. Whole-study results and caveats: From normal lung to invasive adenocarcinoma, top clone frequencies appeared to decrease.

The repertoire was sequenced with immunoSEQ multiplex PCR; TCRdb's copy has only in-frame clones and lacks some. This sample has roughly 15,000 clones, with about 85% found just once. V was pared by 5 bases and J by 4 bases, with 14 bases of the junction left unmatched. The CDR3 is 18 amino acids. CDR1 is MRHNA and CDR2 is SNTAGT in the germline V gene. Points on this clone: Its target is unknown.

The V call is TRBV6-4, the J call TRBJ2-7; 13 nucleotides agree with TRBD2. The sequence derives from a donor older than 65 with lung adenocarcinoma. The sequenced sample was FFPE lung adenocarcinoma in situ tissue. In DNA, the CDR3 is TGTGCCAGCAGTTTTCTGACTAGCGGGAGGCCGCGATCTTACGAGCAGTACTTC. Translating it yields CASSFLTSGRPRSYEQYF.